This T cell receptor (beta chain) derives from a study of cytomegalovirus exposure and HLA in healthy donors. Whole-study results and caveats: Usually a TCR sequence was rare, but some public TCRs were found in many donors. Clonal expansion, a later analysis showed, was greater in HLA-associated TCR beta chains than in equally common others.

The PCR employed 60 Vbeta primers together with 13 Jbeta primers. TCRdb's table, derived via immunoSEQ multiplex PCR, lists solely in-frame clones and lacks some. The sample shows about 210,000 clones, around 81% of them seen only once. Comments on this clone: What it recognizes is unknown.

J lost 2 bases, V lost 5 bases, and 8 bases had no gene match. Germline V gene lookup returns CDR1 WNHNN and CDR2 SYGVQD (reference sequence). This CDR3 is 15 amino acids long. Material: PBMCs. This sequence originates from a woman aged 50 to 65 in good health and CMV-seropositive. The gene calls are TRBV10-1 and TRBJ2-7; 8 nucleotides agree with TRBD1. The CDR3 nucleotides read TGCGCCAGCAGTACCGGGACAGGCTTGACCTACGAGCAGTACTTC. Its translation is CASSTGTGLTYEQYF.